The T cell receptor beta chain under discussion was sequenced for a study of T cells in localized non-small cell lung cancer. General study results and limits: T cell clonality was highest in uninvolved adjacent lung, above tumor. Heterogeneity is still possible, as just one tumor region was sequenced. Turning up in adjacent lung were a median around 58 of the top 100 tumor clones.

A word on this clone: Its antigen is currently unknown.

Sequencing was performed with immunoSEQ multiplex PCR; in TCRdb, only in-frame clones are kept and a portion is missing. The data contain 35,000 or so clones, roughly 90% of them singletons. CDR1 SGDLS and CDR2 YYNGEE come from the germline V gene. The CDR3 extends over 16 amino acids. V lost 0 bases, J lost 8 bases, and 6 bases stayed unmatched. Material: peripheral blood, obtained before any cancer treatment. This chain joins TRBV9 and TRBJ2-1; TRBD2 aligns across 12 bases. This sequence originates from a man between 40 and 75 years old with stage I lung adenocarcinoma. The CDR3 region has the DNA TGTGCCAGCAGCGTAGGGACTAGCGGGGAAGGATATGAGCAGTTCTTC. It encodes CASSVGTSGEGYEQFF.